This T cell receptor (beta chain) was recovered during a study of post-analysis software for immune sequencing data. About the research overall: Courses of disease covered relapsing-remitting, secondary progressive and progressive-relapsing multiple sclerosis. Study observations and caveats: With TRBV5-6, TRBV5-1 and TRBV20-1 included, about five TRBV segments were more frequent in patients than in controls. Among multiple sclerosis patients, normalized Chao1 diversity was significantly below that of controls. Strong same-batch co-clustering of samples appeared with F measure clustering.

Unique-molecular-identifier-tagged TCR beta cDNA libraries were used. There were 1 to 10 million T cells, and about 500,000 cDNA molecules came from them. TCRdb passed the PCR reads through MiXCR, listing each CDR3 protein once. The data show over 300,000 distinct CDR3 sequences, with approximately 33% seen just once and 13% held by the top ten. The CDR3 is made up of 13 amino acids. V trimming: 8 bases; J trimming: 5 bases; junction bases outside the gene matches: 7. CDR1 and CDR2 (germline): ENHRY, SYGVKD. Points on this clonotype: Its antigen remains unidentified.

Sequencing input: blood. This clonotype originated in a girl aged 10 to 17 with multiple sclerosis. This chain connects TRBV10-3 to TRBJ1-1; TRBD1 matches at 8 bases. CDR3 bases: TGTGCCATCGAGCAGGGGGCAGGAACTGAAGCTTTCTTT. It translates to CAIEQGAGTEAFF.